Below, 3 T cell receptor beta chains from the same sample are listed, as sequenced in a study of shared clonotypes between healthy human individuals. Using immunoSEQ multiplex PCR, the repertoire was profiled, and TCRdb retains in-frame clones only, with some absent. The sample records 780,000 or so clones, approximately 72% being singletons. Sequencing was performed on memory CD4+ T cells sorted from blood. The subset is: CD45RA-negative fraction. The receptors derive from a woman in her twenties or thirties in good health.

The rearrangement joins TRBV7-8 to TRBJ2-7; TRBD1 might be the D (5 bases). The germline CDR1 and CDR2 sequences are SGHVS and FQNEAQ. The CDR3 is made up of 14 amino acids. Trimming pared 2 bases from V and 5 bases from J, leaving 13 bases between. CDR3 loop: CASSLQGRSNEQYF. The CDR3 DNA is TGTGCCAGCAGCTTACAGGGAAGGAGCAACGAGCAGTACTTC.

The CDR3 protein is CASSVISGGADEKLFF. CDR3 in DNA: TGTGCCAGCAGCGTAATCTCAGGCGGGGCGGATGAAAAACTGTTTTTT. This sequence joins TRBV9 and TRBJ1-4; a possible D gene is TRBD1 (5 bases). V gave up 1 base and J gave up 6 bases, with 16 bases separating them. Germline V CDR1 and CDR2: SGDLS, YYNGEE. The CDR3 is made up of 16 amino acids.

The CDR3 nucleotides are TGCGCCAGCAGCGGCCAGGCCGGGGCGGCACGAAACAATGAGCAGTTCTTC. It encodes CASSGQAGAARNNEQFF. This chain joins TRBV5-1 and TRBJ2-1, with D tentatively TRBD1 or TRBD2 (5 bases each). Germline V gene sequence: CDR1 SGHRS, CDR2 YFSETQ. This CDR3 region has 17 residues. Trimming shortened V by 4 bases and J by 5 bases, and 22 bases separated the two germline ends.